A selection of T cell receptor beta chains follows, all from one sample in a study of molecular identifiers for immune sequencing clone quantification. MiXCR was run by TCRdb on the PCR reads, yielding one entry per CDR3 protein. Of around 480,000 distinct CDR3 sequences in the sample, around 25% were seen once. Sequencing input: naive CD8+ T cells from blood, with Jurkat cell RNA spiked in. All receptors derive from a human donor in good health. Some libraries in this study had Jurkat cell RNA spiked in. The CDR3 runs from the conserved cysteine through the conserved F or W. A D gene is named only where the DNA matches it firmly. Size values are once, few and many counts, or a class for expanded clones, and some rows have none.

TRBV23-1	many	.	TRBJ2-7	CASSQYRPELYEQYF
TRBV24-1	.	TRBD2	TRBJ2-5	CAIGTSGKETQYF
TRBV7-9	few	.	TRBJ1-1	CASSLVNLVEAFF
TRBV4-1	many	TRBD1	TRBJ2-7	CATGWDRGYEQYF
TRBV6-5	many	.	TRBJ1-1	CASSSGLLNTEAFF
TRBV4-1	.	.	TRBJ2-2	CASSQDEGGELFF
TRBV6-5	many	.	TRBJ2-3	CASSHTSTDTQYF
TRBV9	few	TRBD2	TRBJ2-7	CASSVWSSGAYEQYF
TRBV6-5	.	.	TRBJ1-3	CASSYPWEDQGNTIYF
TRBV4-3	many	TRBD2	TRBJ2-3	CASSPIAGSTDTQYF
TRBV20-1	few	TRBD2	TRBJ2-1	CSARTASGSSYNEQFF
TRBV5-4	many	TRBD2	TRBJ2-3	CASSYAGTSGGGEDTQYF
TRBV7-9	many	.	TRBJ1-1	CASSLGGLNTEAFF
TRBV7-6	many	.	TRBJ2-5	CASSFAGLPAQETQYF
TRBV30	.	.	TRBJ2-7	CAWDPGSGYEQYF
TRBV4-3	.	TRBD2	TRBJ2-5	CASSQGPGDYPQETQYF
TRBV11-2	.	.	TRBJ1-2	CASSLAGGGPFYGYTF
TRBV7-2	.	TRBD1	TRBJ1-2	CASRERDRENGYTF
TRBV24-1	many	.	TRBJ1-1	CATSDGAEAFF
TRBV5-6	few	TRBD1	TRBJ1-1	CASSLGQGSMNTEAFF
TRBV20-1	.	.	TRBJ2-3	CSARDPRRTDLRYTDTQYF
TRBV4-3	.	TRBD1	TRBJ2-7	CASSQGSGQVYEQYF
TRBV24-1	.	.	TRBJ2-7	CATSETGTEQYF
TRBV4-1	many	.	TRBJ2-7	CASSSALGYEQYF
TRBV4-1	.	TRBD2	TRBJ2-1	CASSQGTSPYNEQFF
TRBV27	.	TRBD2	TRBJ2-3	CASSPRTSAPDTQYF
TRBV2	many	TRBD1	TRBJ2-5	CASSEWQGEETQYF
TRBV20-1	few	TRBD1	TRBJ1-1	CSARVRGLNTEAFF
TRBV5-5	few	TRBD1	TRBJ1-5	CASSADRGWQPQHF
TRBV7-2	.	TRBD2	TRBJ2-7	CASSFQLAISGSGYEQYF
TRBV6-2/TRBV6-3	few	.	TRBJ2-1	CASGLVEQFF
TRBV7-6	.	.	TRBJ2-2	CASSFTENTGELFF
TRBV28	.	.	TRBJ2-4	CASSLGGSINIQYF
TRBV6-2/TRBV6-3	few	TRBD1	TRBJ2-7	CATHQGQGYEQYF
TRBV6-5	many	.	TRBJ2-1	CASSYVGDYNEQFF
TRBV18	many	.	TRBJ1-1	CASSGPINTEAFF
TRBV6-2/TRBV6-3	many	.	TRBJ1-5	CASNARGYDNQPQHF